Listed below are T cell receptor beta chains from one sample, sequenced in a study of T cell repertoires in cytomegalovirus infection. No antigens are known for them. TCRdb ran MiXCR on the reads and lists one entry per CDR3 protein. This table has around 300,000 distinct CDR3 sequences, approximately 22% appearing once. This specimen consisted of cultured PBMCs, obtained from culture after CMV antigen stimulation. These receptors were collected from a human donor in good health (CMV status not recorded). Some clones in this sample may be carry-over from other donors' samples. The CDR3 runs from the conserved cysteine through the conserved F or W. The D gene is left open where the match is weak. Size is omitted from some rows. Given values are once, few, many or a class for expanded clones.

CDR3 DNA,CDR3 protein,D gene,clone size,V gene,J gene
TGTGCCAGCAGCCAAGTGTCCAATGAAAAACTGTTTTTT,CASSQVSNEKLFF,.,.,TRBV4-2,TRBJ1-4
TGCAGTGCTAGAATCCCCCCGGGCACAGATACGCAGTATTTT,CSARIPPGTDTQYF,.,.,TRBV20-1,TRBJ2-3
TGTGCCAGCAGCCCCTTGTTTGCCGCGGGAGGGGGGGATGAGCAGTTCTTC,CASSPLFAAGGGDEQFF,TRBD2,.,TRBV7-2,TRBJ2-1
TGTGCCAGCAGTCCCCTGGGGGGGGCTCCCTACGAGCAGTACTTC,CASSPLGGAPYEQYF,.,few,TRBV2,TRBJ2-7
TGTGCCAGCAGCTTAGTGGGGACGCTCCAAGAGACCCAGTACTTC,CASSLVGTLQETQYF,.,.,TRBV7-2,TRBJ2-5
TGTGCCAGTAGTGCACTAGGTCTTAGGGAGACCCAGTACTTC,CASSALGLRETQYF,.,few,TRBV19,TRBJ2-5
TGTGCCAGCAGCTTAGGGCAGAGCTCCTATAATTCACCCCTCCACTTT,CASSLGQSSYNSPLHF,.,.,TRBV7-2,TRBJ1-6
TGTGCCAGCACCACCCCTCGCGGGAACACTGAAGCTTTCTTT,CASTTPRGNTEAFF,.,.,TRBV7-6,TRBJ1-1
TGTGCCAGCAGCCAACGGCTAGCGGGGGCCTCTGGGGCCAACGTCCTGACTTTC,CASSQRLAGASGANVLTF,TRBD2,.,TRBV7-8,TRBJ2-6
TGCGCCAGCAGTGATCCGGGACAGGGTGTCGGCACTGAAGCTTTCTTT,CASSDPGQGVGTEAFF,TRBD1,.,TRBV10-2,TRBJ1-1
TGTGCCAGCAGTGACCCCACGAGGGGGGGCGATACGCAGTATTTT,CASSDPTRGGDTQYF,.,.,TRBV6-1,TRBJ2-3
TGTGCCAGCAGCTTAGAGCGTCCTGGCAGGGTCTATGGCTACACCTTC,CASSLERPGRVYGYTF,.,.,TRBV11-2,TRBJ1-2
TGTGCCAGCAGCTTAGCGGGGGCGGCTAGTAGCACAGATACGCAGTATTTT,CASSLAGAASSTDTQYF,.,few,TRBV7-2,TRBJ2-3
TGTGCCAGCAGCCAAGTAGAAGGAAGCACTGAAGCTTTCTTT,CASSQVEGSTEAFF,.,many,TRBV4-2,TRBJ1-1
TGTGCCAGCAGACCTCCGGGACCCATCACAGATACGCAGTATTTT,CASRPPGPITDTQYF,.,.,TRBV5-3,TRBJ2-3
TGTGCCAGTAGTATAAAGGGACAGCCCGTGGCCCAGTACTTC,CASSIKGQPVAQYF,TRBD1,.,TRBV19,TRBJ2-5
TGTGCCAGCACCCCAGGCCAGGGGTTCCAAGAGACCCAGTACTTC,CASTPGQGFQETQYF,.,few,TRBV7-9,TRBJ2-5
TGTGCCAGCAGTGGATGGACTAGCGGGTCCACAGATACGCAGTATTTT,CASSGWTSGSTDTQYF,TRBD2,many,TRBV6-1,TRBJ2-3
TGTGCCAGCGATCGGGCCCAGGGAACGGGAGAAAAACTGTTTTTT,CASDRAQGTGEKLFF,.,many,TRBV28,TRBJ1-4
TGTGCCAGCAGTTTACGCGTACAGCTTACCTACAATGAGCAGTTCTTC,CASSLRVQLTYNEQFF,.,.,TRBV27,TRBJ2-1
TGTGCCAGCAGCTTAGGCCCGGGGGTCCCGGAGCAGTTCTTC,CASSLGPGVPEQFF,.,.,TRBV11-2,TRBJ2-1
TGTGCCAGCAGTTTCCTAGGTGGCACTCAGCCCCAGCATTTT,CASSFLGGTQPQHF,.,many,TRBV12-3/TRBV12-4,TRBJ1-5
TGTGCCAGCAGTTTCGTCCGGCTAGCGAACACCGGGGAGCTGTTTTTT,CASSFVRLANTGELFF,.,many,TRBV11-2,TRBJ2-2
TGTGCCAGCACTTTGGGACTAGCGGAGGGAGAGCAGTACTTC,CASTLGLAEGEQYF,TRBD2,few,TRBV12-3/TRBV12-4,TRBJ2-7
TGCAGTGCTAGGGAAACAGGGTCGAGTGAAAAACTGTTTTTT,CSARETGSSEKLFF,.,.,TRBV20-1,TRBJ1-4
TGTGCCAGCAGTCCAACAGGGGCGCGGGGCAATCAGCCCCAGCATTTT,CASSPTGARGNQPQHF,TRBD1,.,TRBV25-1,TRBJ1-5
TGTGCCAGCAGCGAAACGATAAGGCATGAGCAGTTCTTC,CASSETIRHEQFF,.,.,TRBV7-2,TRBJ2-1
TGCAGTGCTAGAGGCGGCGGGGTCACTGAAGCTTTCTTT,CSARGGGVTEAFF,.,.,TRBV20-1,TRBJ1-1
TGTGCCAGCAGTCTAGACAGGGGTGGCCTCGTCACAGATACGCAGTATTTT,CASSLDRGGLVTDTQYF,TRBD1,few,TRBV28,TRBJ2-3
TGTGCCAGCAGTTTAATCCCGAGCTTGAGCAATCAGCCCCAGCATTTT,CASSLIPSLSNQPQHF,.,.,TRBV28,TRBJ1-5
TGTGCCAGCAGTTTAGGATTAGCGGGAGGGCCGATCGAGACCCAGTACTTC,CASSLGLAGGPIETQYF,TRBD2,few,TRBV27,TRBJ2-5
TGTGCCAGCAGCTCCCACAGGGGCACTGAAGCTTTCTTT,CASSSHRGTEAFF,TRBD1,few,TRBV7-2,TRBJ1-1
TGCAGTGCCCAAAAACAGGTTTCTGGAAACACCATATATTTT,CSAQKQVSGNTIYF,.,few,TRBV20-1,TRBJ1-3
TGTGCCTGGAACAGTTTCGGGGGGCCGGCCTACAATGAGCAGTTCTTC,CAWNSFGGPAYNEQFF,.,few,TRBV30,TRBJ2-1
TGTGCCACCAGTGACCCGACCGTGAACTATGGCTACACCTTC,CATSDPTVNYGYTF,.,few,TRBV24-1,TRBJ1-2
TGTGCCAGCAGCTTACGGGACAGGGGGTATAACTATGGCTACACCTTC,CASSLRDRGYNYGYTF,TRBD1,.,TRBV7-4,TRBJ1-2
TGTGCCACAGCCAGAGCGCGGGAGTACGAGCAGTACTTC,CATARAREYEQYF,TRBD2,many,TRBV7-8,TRBJ2-7
TGTGCCAGCAGTCGAGGACTAGCGGGAGGCCAAGAGACCCAGTACTTC,CASSRGLAGGQETQYF,TRBD2,few,TRBV6-8,TRBJ2-5
TGTGCCAGCAGCTTGGGGCTTGAGAATGAGCAGTTCTTC,CASSLGLENEQFF,.,many,TRBV5-6,TRBJ2-1
TGCAGCGTAGCTACAGGGGCCAACACCGGGGAGCTGTTTTTT,CSVATGANTGELFF,TRBD1,once,TRBV29-1,TRBJ2-2
TGTGCCAGCAGTCACCGACAGTATGGCTACACCTTC,CASSHRQYGYTF,.,.,TRBV12-3/TRBV12-4,TRBJ1-2
TGCACCAGCAGCCGTATTAGCGGACTCACAGATACGCAGTATTTT,CTSSRISGLTDTQYF,.,.,TRBV4-1,TRBJ2-3
TGTGCCAGCAGTGGGGGGGCAGGGCGGAATCAGCCCCAGCATTTT,CASSGGAGRNQPQHF,.,.,TRBV2,TRBJ1-5
TGTGCCAGCAGCTTAAAAGGTGTCGGTGAGCAGTTCTTC,CASSLKGVGEQFF,.,many,TRBV7-2,TRBJ2-1
TGCAGTGCCACTGACAGGGGGAGAAACACCGGGGAGCTGTTTTTT,CSATDRGRNTGELFF,TRBD1,.,TRBV20-1,TRBJ2-2
TGCAGTGCTAGGGCGACGGACACTGAAGCTTTCTTT,CSARATDTEAFF,.,many,TRBV20-1,TRBJ1-1
TGTGCCATCAGTGAGTCCGGGACTAGCCCTAGATCAGCCGTGCGTGAGCAGTTCTTC,CAISESGTSPRSAVREQFF,TRBD2,many,TRBV10-3,TRBJ2-1
TGTGCCAGCAGTTTTGGGCTAGCGGGGCGACGGGAGCAGTACTTC,CASSFGLAGRREQYF,TRBD2,many,TRBV27,TRBJ2-7
TGTGCCAGCAGACCACAGGGGCTGGATGAGCAGTTCTTC,CASRPQGLDEQFF,TRBD1,few,TRBV12-3/TRBV12-4,TRBJ2-1
TGCAGTGCCTTTAATCGAGGCTCTGGGGCCAACGTCCTGACTTTC,CSAFNRGSGANVLTF,.,.,TRBV20-1,TRBJ2-6
TGCAGTGCTAGGGGACTAGGTGGTGAGCAGTTCTTC,CSARGLGGEQFF,TRBD2,.,TRBV20-1,TRBJ2-1
TGTGCCAGCAGTTACCCAGAGGGGAACAATGAGCAGTTCTTC,CASSYPEGNNEQFF,.,.,TRBV6-5,TRBJ2-1
TGCGCCAGCAGCCAAGCATCCGGGACACCCTACGAGCAGTACTTC,CASSQASGTPYEQYF,.,many,TRBV4-1,TRBJ2-7